A single sample gave rise to the 22 T cell receptor beta chains below, sequenced in a study of cytomegalovirus exposure and HLA in healthy donors (dated by TCRdb to between 2016 and 2019). The protocol used for the library was the immunoSEQ multiplex PCR assay. For the multiplex PCR, a mixture combining 60 forward primers for TCR Vbeta segments and 13 reverse primers for TCR Jbeta segments was used. TCRdb limited this immuneACCESS table to in-frame rearrangements with V and J called. A share of clones is missing; checked studies link under half to unresolved V genes, and the rest is unexplained. The sample profile shows 160,000 or so clones; less than 85% of them were found once. 5.5% to 8.5% of the sample comes from the top ten. The source material was PBMCs. The receptors were gathered from a woman aged 45-65 years in good health and CMV-seropositive.

This clone showed up just once. J is TRBJ1-2 and V is TRBV28; possible D gene TRBD1, 5 bases. CDR1 is MDHEN, CDR2 SYDVKM, per germline. This CDR3 comprises 12 residues. V was trimmed by 6 bases and J by 3 bases, leaving 8 bases between them. The CDR3 region is CASSRVDYGYTF. Here the CDR3 DNA reads TGTGCCAGCAGCAGGGTAGACTATGGCTACACCTTC.

The genes are TRBV5-1 and TRBJ2-7; D may be TRBD2 (5 bases). V was shortened by 7 bases and J by 0 bases, with 17 bases between the two germline ends. CDR3 length equals 15 residues. CDR1 SGHRS and CDR2 YFSETQ come from the germline V gene. Here the CDR3 reads CASRHGGLRSYEQYF. In DNA, the CDR3 is TGCGCCAGCCGCCACGGTGGACTTCGCTCCTACGAGCAGTACTTC.

V is TRBV4-1 and J is TRBJ2-3; tentatively, D is TRBD1 (6 bases). The CDR3 is 16 amino acids. CDR1 is MGHRA, CDR2 YSYEKL, per germline. Trimming took 1 base from V and 2 from J, leaving 13 bases between them. CDR3 region: CASSQVTGSVTDTQYF. Here the CDR3 DNA reads TGCGCCAGCAGCCAAGTAACAGGGAGCGTCACAGATACGCAGTATTTT.

The gene calls are TRBV19 and TRBJ2-7, with a possible D match to TRBD2 (5 bases). V was pared by 5 bases and J by 1 base, with 15 bases between. CDR3 length equals 15 residues. CDR1 is LNHDA and CDR2 is SQIVND in the germline V gene (reference sequence). CDR3 bases: TGTGCCAGTAGTTCCCACTATACTAGGTCCTACGAGCAGTACTTC. This translates into CASSSHYTRSYEQYF.

The chain is built from TRBV7-2 and TRBJ2-3; 10 bases fit TRBD2. The junction had 2 bases not matched to a gene; V was cut back by 6 bases and J by 2 bases. CDR1 SGHTA and CDR2 FQGNSA come from the germline V gene. The CDR3 extends over 14 amino acids. The CDR3, as DNA: TGTGCCAGCAGGCTAGCGGGGGTCACAGATACGCAGTATTTT. Its translation is CASRLAGVTDTQYF.

This clone came up a few times. The chain is built from TRBV2 and TRBJ1-2; D is unresolved. CDR3 size: 13 residues. V lost 8 bases and J 2 bases, leaving 12 bases between the germline ends. CDR1 and CDR2 from the germline V gene are SNHLY and FYNNEI. The CDR3 DNA reads TGTGCCAGCCGGGAGCCTAAAAACTATGGCTACACCTTC. This sequence encodes CASREPKNYGYTF.

This rearrangement joins TRBV6-1 to TRBJ2-1; D unclear. CDR3 length: 13 amino acids. The ends were cut back, 4 bases at V and 10 bases at J, with 14 bases in the middle. Germline V gene data show CDR1 as MNHNS and CDR2 as SASEGT. Here the CDR3 DNA reads TGTGCCAGCAGTGGTACGAGAAACGGGGAGCAGTTCTTC. This encodes CASSGTRNGEQFF.

This rearrangement joins TRBV5-5 to TRBJ1-3; D remains ambiguous. The CDR3 has 13 residues. Looked up from germline, CDR1 is SGHKS and CDR2 is YYEKEE (reference sequence). Trimming pared 4 bases from V and 7 bases from J, leaving 12 bases between. As DNA, the CDR3 is TGTGCCAGCAGCCGGGAGGGAAGCAACACCATATATTTT. It is translated as CASSREGSNTIYF.

The rearrangement joins TRBV29-1 to TRBJ1-2; tentatively, D is TRBD1 (5 bases). This CDR3 has 11 amino acids. CDR1 SQVTM and CDR2 ANQGSEA come from the germline V gene. Trimming pared 2 bases from V and 8 bases from J, leaving 9 bases between. CDR3 amino acids: CSVESGYGYTF. The CDR3 bases are TGCAGCGTTGAATCAGGGTACGGCTACACCTTC.

The chain combines TRBV28 with TRBJ2-2, with D perhaps matching TRBD2 (6 bases). Germline loops: CDR1 MDHEN, CDR2 SYDVKM. This CDR3 has 17 residues. V was cut by 3 bases and J by 1 base, with 15 bases left in between. Here the CDR3 reads CASSFLGVGGNTGELFF. CDR3 DNA sequence: TGTGCCAGCAGTTTCTTGGGGGTGGGGGGGAACACCGGGGAGCTGTTTTTT. Supplemented by reference TRBV28 and TRBJ2-2, the full variable domain reads DVKVTQSSRYLVKRTGEKVFLECVQDMDHENMFWYRQDPGLGLRLIYFSYDVKMKEKGDIPEGYSVSREKKERFSLILESASTNQTSMYLCASSFLGVGGNTGELFFGEGSRLTVL.

The chain couples TRBV19 to TRBJ1-1; 7 bases match TRBD1. CDR3 length: 13 residues. Losses at the gene ends were 6 bases for V and 3 bases for J; bases not matched to a gene: 4. The germline CDR1 and CDR2 sequences are LNHDA and SQIVND (reference sequence). The CDR3 nucleotides are TGTGCCAGTAGCCGGGACAGATACACTGAAGCTTTCTTT. It translates to CASSRDRYTEAFF.

The chain has TRBV4-3 and TRBJ1-5; 9 bases match TRBD1. The CDR3 contains 15 residues. The V segment lost 5 bases and the J segment 11 bases; nucleotides outside the gene matches: 13. Germline V gene data show CDR1 as LGHNA and CDR2 as YSLEER. The CDR3 DNA reads as TGCGCCAGCAGCGAAGGACAGGGGCGCGCCTCAACCCAGCATTTT. Translating gives CASSEGQGRASTQHF.

This chain uses TRBV7-9 with TRBJ2-3; 12 bases are shared with TRBD2. Germline V gene lookup returns CDR1 SEHNR and CDR2 FQNEAQ (reference sequence). The V and J ends lost 4 bases and 4 bases, in that order; junction bases with no gene match: 6. The CDR3 has 16 amino acids. The CDR3 DNA sequence: TGTGCCAGCAGCTGGCTTCTAGCGGGGGGGCCAGATACGCAGTATTTT. Amino acid sequence: CASSWLLAGGPDTQYF.

This clone was recorded only once. The chain joins TRBV11-2 to TRBJ2-5; D is ambiguous. The CDR3 has 15 amino acids. In germline, CDR1 is SGHAT, CDR2 FQNNGV. Trimming cost V 7 bases and J 2 bases, with 17 bases left between them. CDR3 sequence reads: CASTAERSTQETQYF. CDR3 sequence (DNA): TGTGCCAGCACCGCGGAACGGTCAACTCAAGAGACCCAGTACTTC.

This sequence joins TRBV30 and TRBJ1-1, with D perhaps TRBD1 (6 bases). The CDR3 length is 16 residues. The V end was cut by 0 bases, the J end by 6 bases, with 20 bases between. Germline loops: CDR1 GTSNPN, CDR2 SVGIG (reference sequence). The DNA of the CDR3 is TGTGCCTGGAGTGTAACCCGGGCAGGGGTCAGGGCTGAAGCTTTCTTT. As protein: CAWSVTRAGVRAEAFF.

In this sample, this clone turned up once. The gene calls are TRBV11-3 and TRBJ2-2, with D possibly matching TRBD2 (6 bases). This CDR3 contains 14 residues. The V gene lost 6 bases and the J gene lost 7 bases, with 15 bases spanning the gap. Germline lookup yields CDR1 SGHNT and CDR2 YENEEA. CDR3 protein: CASSSRVGGGELFF. Written as DNA, the CDR3 is TGTGCCAGCAGTAGCCGCGTGGGGGGCGGGGAGCTGTTTTTT.

Turning to this clone: The junction departs from the called germline gene at one end, perhaps through a read error. The chain uses TRBV4-3 and TRBJ2-5; a possible D gene is TRBD2 (6 bases). This CDR3 comprises 14 residues. Germline V gene sequence: CDR1 LGHNA, CDR2 YSLEER. The DNA for the CDR3 is TGCGCCGGCAGCCAAGATCGGTACGGGAGGACCCAGTACTTC. Translated: CAGSQDRYGRTQYF.

This sequence joins TRBV27 and TRBJ2-3, with 11 bases lining up with TRBD2. J was trimmed by 1 base and V by 4 bases; bases with no gene match: 1. CDR1 is MNHEY, CDR2 SMNVEV, per germline (reference sequence). The CDR3 consists of 15 residues. The CDR3 protein is CASSYSGGGTDTQYF. The CDR3 DNA reads as TGTGCCAGCAGTTATAGCGGGGGGGGCACAGATACGCAGTATTTT.

This sequence joins TRBV6-1 and TRBJ2-3; TRBD2 might be the D (6 bases). Germline V gene lookup returns CDR1 MNHNS and CDR2 SASEGT. Trimming left V 3 bases short and J 7 bases short, with 11 bases between. The CDR3 consists of 13 residues. The CDR3 DNA is TGTGCCAGCAGTGAGCGGGAACAAAATACGCAGTATTTT. Translation gives CASSEREQNTQYF.

To note about this clone: The germline gene is not matched at one end of the junction; a read error may be the cause. The V and J genes are TRBV18 and TRBJ1-1; D is unresolved. This CDR3 spans 14 amino acids. Per the germline V gene, CDR1 is KGHSH and CDR2 is LQKENI. The CDR3 DNA sequence: TGTGCCAGCTCACCGTTACAGTTGAACGCTGAAGCTTTCTTT. Protein product: CASSPLQLNAEAFF.

CDR3 loop: CASSSDIYEQYF. As DNA, the CDR3 is TGTGCCAGCAGCTCGGACATCTACGAGCAGTACTTC. The rearrangement joins TRBV7-8 to TRBJ2-5; D might be TRBD1 (5 bases). The J call may be incorrect, as the DNA end agrees better with TRBJ2-7. Germline CDR1 reads SGHVS; CDR2 reads FQNEAQ. This CDR3 has 12 amino acids.

This clone was counted once. The J gene is TRBJ2-3, the V gene TRBV7-2, with a tentative D call TRBD1 (6 bases). The germline V and J ends were trimmed by 2 bases and 1 base, with 13 bases remaining between them. Per the germline V gene, CDR1 is SGHTA and CDR2 is FQGNSA. CDR3 length equals 16 residues. CDR3 bases: TGTGCCAGCAGCTTACAGGGCAAGGGGGGCACAGATACGCAGTATTTT. Its protein product is CASSLQGKGGTDTQYF.